The clone carrying this T cell receptor (beta chain) came up many times. The entry originates in a study of T-cell reconstitution after alpha-beta-depleted transplantation in children. Germline V gene data show CDR1 as SGHRS and CDR2 as YFSETQ. The CDR3 is 16 residues long. Trimming at V came to 3 bases and at J to 3 bases, leaving 7 bases not matched to a gene. Unique molecular identifiers featured in how the TCRbeta library was prepared. In TCRdb, the PCR reads were re-called with MiXCR into one record per CDR3 protein. The sample lists hundreds of thousands of distinct CDR3 sequences, about 12% seen once, with roughly 2.6% in the top ten.

The rearrangement uses TRBV5-1 and TRBJ1-4, with TRBD1 matching 8 bases. This TCR was recovered from a human donor who donated a stem cell graft to a child with acute lymphoblastic leukemia. Sample: PBMCs from the stem cell graft donor, taken from the stem cell graft. CDR3 bases: TGCGCCAGCAGCTCCCCCGACAGGGGAGCTAATGAAAAACTGTTTTTT. Translated, it gives CASSSPDRGANEKLFF.